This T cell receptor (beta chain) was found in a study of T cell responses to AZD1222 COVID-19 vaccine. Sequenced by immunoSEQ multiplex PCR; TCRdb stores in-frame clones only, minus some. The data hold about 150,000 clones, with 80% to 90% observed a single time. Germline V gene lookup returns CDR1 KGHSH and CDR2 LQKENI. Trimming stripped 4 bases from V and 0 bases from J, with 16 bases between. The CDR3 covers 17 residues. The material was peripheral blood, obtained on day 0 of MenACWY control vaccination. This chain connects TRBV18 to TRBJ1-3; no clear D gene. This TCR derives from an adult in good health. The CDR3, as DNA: TGTGCCAGCTCACAAGAACAGATAACCCTCTCTGGAAACACCATATATTTT. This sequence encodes CASSQEQITLSGNTIYF.